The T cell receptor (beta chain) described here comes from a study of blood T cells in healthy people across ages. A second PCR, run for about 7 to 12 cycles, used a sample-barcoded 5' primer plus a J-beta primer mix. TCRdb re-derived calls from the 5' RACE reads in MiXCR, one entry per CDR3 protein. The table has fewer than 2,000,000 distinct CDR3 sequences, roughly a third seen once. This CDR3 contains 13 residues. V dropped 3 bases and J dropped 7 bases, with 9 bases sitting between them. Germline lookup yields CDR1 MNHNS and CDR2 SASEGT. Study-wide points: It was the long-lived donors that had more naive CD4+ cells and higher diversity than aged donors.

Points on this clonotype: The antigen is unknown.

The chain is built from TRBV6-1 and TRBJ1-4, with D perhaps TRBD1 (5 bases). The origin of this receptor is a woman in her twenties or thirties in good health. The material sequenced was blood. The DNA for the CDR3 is TGTGCCAGCAGTGATACCGGGGGTGAAAAACTGTTTTTT. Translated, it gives CASSDTGGEKLFF.